Listed below are T cell receptor beta chains from one sample, sequenced in a study of T cells in Graves' hyperthyroidism and ophthalmopathy. Each CDR3 protein is one row after TCRdb ran MiXCR on the multiplex PCR reads. The repertoire consists of 600,000 or so distinct CDR3 sequences, with about 14% occurring once and the leading ten covering under 15%. The sample consisted of blood. The receptor set was obtained from a woman in her forties or fifties with Graves' ophthalmopathy. Both conserved end residues are part of each CDR3. The order of the fields is D gene, J gene, clone size, V gene, CDR3 DNA, CDR3 protein. The D gene is left open where the match is weak. The size of a clone is reported for some rows only, either as once, few or many, or as a class for expanded clones.

D gene: TRBD2; J gene: TRBJ2-1; clone size: -; V gene: TRBV4-3; CDR3 DNA: TGCGCCAGCAGCCAAGAGGCTAGCGGGACGAGCTCCTACAATGAGCAGTTCTTC; CDR3 protein: CASSQEASGTSSYNEQFF
D gene: -; J gene: TRBJ2-7; clone size: few; V gene: TRBV4-3; CDR3 DNA: TGCGCCAGCAGCCAAGAACATCGCCCCTCCGGGGGTTACGAGCAGTACTTC; CDR3 protein: CASSQEHRPSGGYEQYF
D gene: -; J gene: TRBJ1-1; clone size: -; V gene: TRBV7-3; CDR3 DNA: TGTGCCAGCAGTGAAGCTCGTTGGGGACAACCTTTCTTT; CDR3 protein: CASSEARWGQPFF
D gene: -; J gene: TRBJ1-2; clone size: many; V gene: TRBV28; CDR3 DNA: TGTGCCAGCAGTTTATTGCAGTCTGACTATGGCTACACCTTC; CDR3 protein: CASSLLQSDYGYTF
D gene: TRBD1; J gene: TRBJ2-7; clone size: many; V gene: TRBV30; CDR3 DNA: TGTGCCTGGACAGGGGGCATCTACGAGCAGTACTTC; CDR3 protein: CAWTGGIYEQYF
D gene: -; J gene: TRBJ2-7; clone size: many; V gene: TRBV3-1; CDR3 DNA: TGTGCCAGCAGCCCGGACGGTTCCTACGAGCAGTACTTC; CDR3 protein: CASSPDGSYEQYF
D gene: TRBD1; J gene: TRBJ2-2; clone size: -; V gene: TRBV7-6; CDR3 DNA: TGTGCCAGCAGCCGTTGGACAGGGCCCACCGGGGAGCTGTTTTTT; CDR3 protein: CASSRWTGPTGELFF
D gene: TRBD2; J gene: TRBJ2-1; clone size: few; V gene: TRBV20-1; CDR3 DNA: TGCAGTGCTAGAGATCTCAAACTAGCGGACAATGAGCAGTTCTTC; CDR3 protein: CSARDLKLADNEQFF
D gene: TRBD2; J gene: TRBJ2-1; clone size: -; V gene: TRBV20-1; CDR3 DNA: TGCAGTGCTCGGACTAGCGGTTCTTACAATGAGCAGTTCTTC; CDR3 protein: CSARTSGSYNEQFF
D gene: TRBD2; J gene: TRBJ2-2; clone size: many; V gene: TRBV7-3; CDR3 DNA: TGTGCCAGCAGCCTCCAAGCGGGAACGAACACCGGGGAGCTGTTTTTT; CDR3 protein: CASSLQAGTNTGELFF
D gene: -; J gene: TRBJ2-3; clone size: many; V gene: TRBV14; CDR3 DNA: TGTGCCAGCAGCCCCGCCCGGTTCGATACGCAGTATTTT; CDR3 protein: CASSPARFDTQYF
D gene: -; J gene: TRBJ2-5; clone size: many; V gene: TRBV6-1; CDR3 DNA: TGTGCCAGCAGGGACAGAATGAACAACCAAGAGACCCAGTACTTC; CDR3 protein: CASRDRMNNQETQYF